A single sample is the source of the 8 T cell receptor beta chains below, sequenced in a study of T cells in Graves' hyperthyroidism and ophthalmopathy. TCR beta CDR3 sequences were amplified from RNA transcripts. When the TCR CDR3 underwent first-round RT-PCR, the HTBI primer set was used. TCRdb used MiXCR to reprocess the multiplex PCR reads, holding one entry per CDR3 protein. The sample carries some 530,000 distinct CDR3 sequences, about 22% recorded once. Sequenced material: blood. The receptors stem from a woman between 70 and 85 years old with Graves' ophthalmopathy.

This clonotype occurred a few times. The genes are TRBV3-1 and TRBJ2-4; D is uncertain. Germline V gene lookup returns CDR1 LGHDT and CDR2 YNNKEL (reference sequence). Trimming cost V 3 bases and J 6 bases, with 3 bases left between them. This CDR3 comprises 11 residues. CDR3 bases: TGTGCCAGCAGCCAGAGAAACATTCAGTACTTC. This codes for CASSQRNIQYF.

This clonotype turned up a few times. This chain connects TRBV10-1 to TRBJ2-5; 8 nucleotides line up with TRBD1. V lost 2 bases and J lost 3; bases outside the gene matches: 5. Germline V gives CDR1 WNHNN, CDR2 SYGVQD (reference sequence). The CDR3 has 15 amino acids. CDR3 sequence (DNA): TGCGCCAGCAGTGAGCCAGGACAGGGCGAAGAGACCCAGTACTTC. It encodes CASSEPGQGEETQYF.

V usage is TRBV18 and J usage is TRBJ1-2; 7 bases line up with TRBD1. This CDR3 is built from 14 residues. Germline trimming cut 5 bases from V and 7 bases from J; bases unmatched to any gene: 10. Germline CDR1 KGHSH, CDR2 LQKENI. The CDR3 bases are TGTGCCAGCTCATCGACAGGGTCCAAGGGTGGCTACACCTTC. Its protein is CASSSTGSKGGYTF.

This clonotype occurred a few times. The V and J genes are TRBV12-3 or TRBV12-4 and TRBJ2-1; 10 bases map to TRBD1. V was clipped by 2 bases and J by 3 bases; unmatched bases: 4. The CDR3 runs 16 residues. CDR3 coding DNA: TGTGCCAGCAGTTTAACGACAGGGGGCGTCTACAATGAGCAGTTCTTC. Translated: CASSLTTGGVYNEQFF.

The chain combines TRBV5-1 with TRBJ2-7; 8 nucleotides match TRBD2. With V trimmed by 4 bases and J by 8 bases, 14 bases remained unmatched. CDR3 length equals 15 residues. Germline CDR1 SGHRS, CDR2 YFSETQ. The CDR3 bases are TGCGCCAGCAGCCCCAACTTTTTTGAGCGGGAGAAGCAGTACTTC. It translates to CASSPNFFEREKQYF.

This clonotype was found many times. The rearrangement links TRBV30 to TRBJ1-1, with TRBD1 as a possible D gene (5 bases). The CDR3 is 13 amino acids. Germline assignment: CDR1 GTSNPN and CDR2 SVGIG (reference sequence). The V gene lost 1 base and the J gene lost 4 bases, with 10 bases spanning the gap. The CDR3 region has the DNA TGTGCCTGGAGTGGGGGGGTGCGCACTGAAGCTTTCTTT. Encoded protein: CAWSGGVRTEAFF.

This rearrangement joins TRBV19 to TRBJ1-6; D not resolved. The CDR3 is made up of 14 amino acids. The germline V and J ends were trimmed by 0 bases and 5 bases, with 5 bases remaining between them. The germline V gene encodes CDR1 LNHDA and CDR2 SQIVND (reference sequence). The CDR3 region has the DNA TGTGCCAGTAGTATAGAGACCGATAATTCACCCCTCCACTTT. This encodes CASSIETDNSPLHF.

This chain uses TRBV10-3 with TRBJ1-3; 7 bases match TRBD1. V gave up 4 bases and J gave up 3 bases; unmatched junction bases: 3. This CDR3 region has 14 residues. Germline assignment: CDR1 ENHRY and CDR2 SYGVKD. The CDR3 region is CAISGQGGGNTIYF. The CDR3 coding sequence is TGTGCCATCAGTGGACAGGGTGGTGGAAACACCATATATTTT.